This T cell receptor (beta chain) was found in a study of technical replicates of blood from a few donors. Produced via immunoSEQ multiplex PCR; TCRdb's table is partial and in-frame only. The data hold around 70,000 clones, with approximately 93% observed a single time. The receptor was isolated from a human donor in good health. The sample was T cells isolated from PBMCs.

The CDR3 protein is CASSFEETQYF. Written as DNA, the CDR3 is TGTGCCAGCTCGTTCGAAGAGACCCAGTACTTC. V and J are TRBV18 and TRBJ2-5; D is ambiguous. The V and J ends lost 6 bases and 3 bases respectively, with 5 bases between them. The CDR3 is 11 residues long. Germline V gene sequence: CDR1 KGHSH, CDR2 LQKENI.